These T cell receptor beta chains were read from a single sample in a study of blood T cells in healthy people across ages. TCRdb re-analysed the 5' RACE reads in MiXCR, keeping a single row per CDR3 protein. This sample has about 1.4 million distinct CDR3 sequences, with 55% to 75% found just once. The sequencing sample was made of blood. Every receptor here comes from a man aged 18 to 30 in good health. The CDR3 runs from the conserved cysteine through the conserved F or W. The order of the fields is clone size, V gene, CDR3 protein. Rows give clone size only sometimes, using once, few, many, or a class for an expanded clone.

few,TRBV27,CASRSLRGGEDEQYF
.,TRBV20-1,CSASGRTQYF
few,TRBV27,CASSRGTGDSYEQYF
once,TRBV10-1,CASSASGTNTEAFF
.,TRBV4-2,CASSQEADSYEQYF
.,TRBV7-7,CASSLAAGTQYF
.,TRBV7-9,CASSPPGQGYTGELFF
.,TRBV12-3/TRBV12-4,CASSIHRGRDSPLHF
once,TRBV5-1,CASSLGQGALWYEQYF
.,TRBV20-1,CSAFRGVQPQHF